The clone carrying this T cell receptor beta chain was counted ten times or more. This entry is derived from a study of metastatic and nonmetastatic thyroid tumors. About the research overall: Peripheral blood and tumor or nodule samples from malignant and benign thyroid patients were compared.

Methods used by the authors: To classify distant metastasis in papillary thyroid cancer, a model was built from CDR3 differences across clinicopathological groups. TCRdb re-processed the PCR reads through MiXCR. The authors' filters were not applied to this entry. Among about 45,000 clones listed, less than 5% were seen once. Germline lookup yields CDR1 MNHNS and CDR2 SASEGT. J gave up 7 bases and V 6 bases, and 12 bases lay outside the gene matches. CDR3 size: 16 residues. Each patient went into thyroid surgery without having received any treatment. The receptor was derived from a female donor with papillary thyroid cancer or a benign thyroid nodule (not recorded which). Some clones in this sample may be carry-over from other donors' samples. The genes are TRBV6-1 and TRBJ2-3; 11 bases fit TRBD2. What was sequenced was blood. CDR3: CASSVGLAGGRNTQYF. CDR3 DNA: TGTGCCAGCAGCGTGGGGCTAGCGGGAGGTAGAAATACGCAGTATTTT.